This is a list of T cell receptor beta chains from one sample in a study of blood T cell repertoires in COVID-19. Method: immunoSEQ multiplex PCR; TCRdb's copy keeps in-frame clones and lacks some. The sample contains about 86,000 clones, 82% of which appear only once. The sequencing sample was made of peripheral blood. The receptor source for this set is an elderly woman with acute or convalescent COVID-19. CDR3s include the opening cysteine and the closing phenylalanine or tryptophan. A D gene is named only where the DNA matches it firmly. The size of a clone is reported for some rows only, either as once, few or many, or as a class for expanded clones.

.,TRBJ1-2,.,TRBV6-1,CASREGSGVGYTF,TGTGCCAGCAGGGAAGGGTCCGGGGTTGGCTACACCTTC
TRBD1,TRBJ1-1,few,TRBV5-1,CASSTGQGPATEAFF,TGCGCCAGCAGTACAGGACAGGGGCCCGCCACTGAAGCTTTCTTT
TRBD1,TRBJ1-1,.,TRBV6-5,CASSYSGTGGTEAFF,TGTGCCAGCAGTTACTCCGGGACAGGGGGAACTGAAGCTTTCTTT
.,TRBJ1-2,.,TRBV7-9,CASSLGRQIDGYTF,TGTGCCAGCAGCTTAGGGAGACAGATAGATGGCTACACCTTC
.,TRBJ2-1,.,TRBV28,CASSLKGRLPNNEQFF,TGTGCCAGCAGTTTGAAGGGGCGTCTTCCCAACAATGAGCAGTTCTTC
.,TRBJ2-4,once,TRBV10-1,CASRRYWVTGDF,TGCGCCAGCAGAAGGTACTGGGTCACCGGGGACTTC
TRBD2,TRBJ2-1,.,TRBV12-5,CGSGSSYNEQFF,TGTGGTAGCGGGAGTTCCTACAATGAGCAGTTCTTC
TRBD2,TRBJ2-7,.,TRBV27,CASSRSTSPGLAAYEQYF,TGTGCCAGCAGTAGATCGACAAGTCCGGGACTAGCGGCCTACGAGCAGTACTTC
.,TRBJ2-1,.,TRBV3-1/TRBV3-2,CASSQDPQGGEQFF,TGTGCCAGCAGCCAAGACCCTCAGGGCGGCGAGCAGTTCTTC
TRBD1,TRBJ1-4,.,TRBV28,CASFSGTGFATNEKLFF,TGTGCCAGCTTTTCCGGGACAGGCTTTGCAACTAATGAAAAACTGTTTTTT
TRBD2,TRBJ2-3,.,TRBV7-2,CASSFTSGIGDTQYF,TGTGCCAGCAGCTTTACTAGCGGGATAGGAGATACGCAGTATTTT
.,TRBJ2-4,.,TRBV27,CASSPGLTHGGDLLNIQYF,TGTGCCAGCAGTCCGGGACTCACCCACGGGGGAGACCTATTAAACATTCAGTACTTC
.,TRBJ1-1,.,TRBV15,CATSGRQANTEAFF,TGTGCCACCAGCGGAAGACAGGCGAACACTGAAGCTTTCTTT
.,TRBJ2-7,.,TRBV11-2,CASSSRGPMSYEQYF,TGTGCCAGCAGCTCCCGGGGTCCAATGTCCTACGAGCAGTACTTC
TRBD2,TRBJ2-3,.,TRBV5-1,CASSLVTSGSTDTQYF,TGCGCCAGCAGCTTGGTAACTAGCGGGAGCACAGATACGCAGTATTTT
.,TRBJ1-1,.,TRBV4-1,CASSLQTGSNTEAFF,TGCGCCAGCAGCCTCCAGACAGGCTCAAACACTGAAGCTTTCTTT
.,TRBJ1-4,.,TRBV24-1,CATSDSGQRGEKLFF,TGTGCCACCAGTGACTCGGGACAACGTGGGGAAAAACTGTTTTTT
TRBD2,TRBJ2-1,once,TRBV7-9,CASSAGVYNEQFF,TGTGCCAGTTCGGCGGGAGTCTACAATGAGCAGTTCTTC
TRBD1,TRBJ1-4,.,TRBV18,CASSPQGGGEKLFF,TGTGCCAGCTCACCACAAGGGGGCGGTGAAAAACTGTTTTTT
.,TRBJ1-3,.,TRBV28,CASSLTDSTGAGNTIYF,TGTGCCAGCAGTTTAACGGATTCAACAGGAGCAGGAAACACCATATATTTT
.,TRBJ2-5,once,TRBV12-3/TRBV12-4,CASGTSQETQYF,TGTGCCAGCGGGACTTCACAAGAGACCCAGTACTTC
TRBD2,TRBJ2-1,.,TRBV7-2,CASTWNLAGGNEQFF,TGTGCCAGCACCTGGAACCTAGCGGGAGGAAATGAGCAGTTCTTC
.,TRBJ1-4,.,TRBV7-2,CASSLALIQPNEKLFF,TGTGCCAGCAGCTTAGCGTTAATACAGCCGAATGAAAAACTGTTTTTT
.,TRBJ2-1,few,TRBV11-3,CASSLVQGNNEQFF,TGTGCCAGCAGCTTAGTCCAGGGCAACAATGAGCAGTTCTTC
TRBD1,TRBJ1-2,once,TRBV3-1/TRBV3-2,CASGQGYYGYTF,TGTGCCAGCGGACAGGGTTACTATGGCTACACCTTC
TRBD1,TRBJ1-2,.,TRBV6-5,CASSPGTGSGGYTF,TGTGCCAGCAGTCCCGGGACAGGGTCGGGTGGCTACACCTTC
.,TRBJ1-1,.,TRBV20-1,CSASRLESEAFF,TGCAGTGCTAGTCGTTTGGAGTCTGAAGCTTTCTTT
.,TRBJ2-3,.,TRBV7-2,CASSLLLRGKLGTDTQYF,TGTGCCAGCAGCTTACTTCTCCGGGGAAAGTTGGGAACAGATACGCAGTATTTT
TRBD1,TRBJ2-7,.,TRBV2,CASREQGAATYEQYF,TGTGCCAGCAGGGAACAGGGGGCCGCAACCTACGAGCAGTACTTC
.,TRBJ2-5,.,TRBV11-2,CASSLGSWAALTQYF,TGTGCCAGCAGCTTAGGCAGCTGGGCCGCGCTGACCCAGTACTTC
.,TRBJ2-1,.,TRBV11-2,CASSSQGHEQFF,TGTGCCAGCAGCTCACAGGGTCATGAGCAGTTCTTC
.,TRBJ2-7,.,TRBV5-1,CASSLAPRSSYEQYF,TGCGCCAGCAGCTTGGCCCCAAGGAGCTCCTACGAGCAGTACTTC
.,TRBJ1-5,.,TRBV19,CASSIGQYGGPQHF,TGTGCCAGTAGTATTGGTCAGTACGGGGGGCCCCAGCATTTT
.,TRBJ2-3,.,TRBV12-5,CASAPGQLSSTDTQYF,TGTGCTAGTGCCCCCGGACAGTTGTCTAGCACAGATACGCAGTATTTT
.,TRBJ1-2,.,TRBV19,CASRGGNGYTF,TGTGCCAGCCGGGGAGGGAACGGCTACACCTTC
TRBD1,TRBJ1-1,.,TRBV7-2,CASSLGGQGSTEAFF,TGTGCCAGCAGCTTAGGGGGACAGGGTTCCACTGAAGCTTTCTTT
.,TRBJ1-6,.,TRBV27,CASSSDYRPQVSPLHF,TGTGCCAGCAGTTCCGATTATCGCCCACAGGTCTCACCCCTCCACTTT
TRBD1,TRBJ1-1,.,TRBV7-8,CASSDRDVAFF,TGTGCCAGCAGCGACAGGGATGTGGCTTTCTTT
.,TRBJ1-2,.,TRBV20-1,CSAGDAHGYTF,TGCAGTGCCGGGGATGCCCATGGCTACACCTTC
.,TRBJ2-2,.,TRBV19,CASSIGSRSTGELFF,TGTGCCAGTAGTATAGGTTCCAGGTCCACCGGGGAGCTGTTTTTT
TRBD2,TRBJ2-1,.,TRBV10-1,CASSEPGLAGNEQFF,TGCGCCAGCAGTGAGCCCGGTCTAGCGGGGAATGAGCAGTTCTTC
TRBD1,TRBJ1-1,.,TRBV5-6,CASSLYRQGYTEAFF,TGTGCCAGCAGCTTGTATCGACAGGGGTACACTGAAGCTTTCTTT
.,TRBJ2-7,.,TRBV5-5,CASSRTGVDFDEQYF,TGTGCCAGCAGCCGAACGGGAGTAGATTTCGACGAGCAGTACTTC
.,TRBJ1-5,.,TRBV28,CASSPGGNQPQHF,TGTGCCAGCAGTCCCGGAGGCAATCAGCCCCAGCATTTT
.,TRBJ1-3,.,TRBV19,CASSLGPTGASSGNTIYF,TGTGCCAGTAGTCTTGGGCCGACAGGCGCGAGCTCTGGAAACACCATATATTTT
TRBD1,TRBJ2-2,.,TRBV29-1,CSFRKTGGTGELFF,TGCAGCTTTCGCAAGACAGGGGGCACCGGGGAGCTGTTTTTT
.,TRBJ1-5,.,TRBV5-4,CASSAAGVSQPQHF,TGTGCCAGCAGCGCCGCCGGGGTGTCTCAGCCCCAGCATTTT
.,TRBJ2-7,.,TRBV2,CASNPKDRPLGEQYF,TGTGCCAGCAATCCCAAAGACAGACCCCTAGGCGAGCAGTACTTC
TRBD2,TRBJ2-3,.,TRBV5-1,CASSPGTSGGFVDTQYF,TGCGCCAGCAGCCCGGGGACTAGCGGGGGGTTTGTCGATACGCAGTATTTT
.,TRBJ1-5,few,TRBV2,CASSEPPSGNQPQHF,TGTGCCAGCAGTGAGCCTCCCTCGGGCAATCAGCCCCAGCATTTT
.,TRBJ2-2,.,TRBV27,CASSFGGTVNTGELFF,TGTGCCAGCAGTTTTGGGGGCACGGTGAACACCGGGGAGCTGTTTTTT
TRBD2,TRBJ2-6,.,TRBV9,CASSVGSSGTSVGANVLTF,TGTGCCAGCAGCGTAGGATCCTCCGGGACTAGCGTTGGGGCCAACGTCCTGACTTTC
TRBD1,TRBJ2-1,.,TRBV3-1/TRBV3-2,CASSPRTGGPYNEQFF,TGTGCCAGCAGCCCCCGGACAGGGGGTCCGTACAATGAGCAGTTCTTC
TRBD1,TRBJ2-5,.,TRBV9,CASSVGGQYQETQYF,TGTGCCAGCAGCGTAGGGGGACAGTACCAAGAGACCCAGTACTTC
TRBD1,TRBJ1-4,.,TRBV7-9,CASSFSPGQGEEKLFF,TGTGCCAGCAGCTTTTCTCCGGGACAGGGCGAAGAAAAACTGTTTTTT
.,TRBJ1-4,.,TRBV5-1,CASSRVGSTNEKLFF,TGCGCCAGCAGCCGCGTGGGGAGCACTAATGAAAAACTGTTTTTT
TRBD2,TRBJ2-1,.,TRBV6-2/TRBV6-3,CASSAGLGRYNEQFF,TGTGCCAGCAGCGCCGGACTCGGGAGGTACAATGAGCAGTTCTTC
TRBD2,TRBJ2-3,.,TRBV2,CASSLRLAGADTQYF,TGTGCCAGCAGTCTTCGACTAGCGGGAGCAGATACGCAGTATTTT